The entry below gives a single T cell receptor (beta chain) sequence along with its context. Its specificity is unknown. The length of the CDR3 is 14 residues. Trimming pared 7 bases from V and 2 bases from J, leaving 14 bases between. The germline gives CDR1 SNHLY, CDR2 FYNNEI. The sample is drawn from a study of shared clonotypes between healthy human individuals. Study observations and caveats: It was the few donors that limited the genetic and exposure-history diversity represented. Naive subsets usually exceeded memory subsets in estimated richness.

Sequencing was performed with immunoSEQ multiplex PCR; in TCRdb, only in-frame clones are kept and a portion is missing. Among more than 1.2 million clones listed, less than 99% were seen once. This TCR derives from a man aged 25-40 years in good health. V gene TRBV2 combines with J gene TRBJ1-2; perhaps TRBD1 as D (5 bases). The sequenced sample was naive CD4+ T cells sorted from blood. Indicated subset: CD45RA+ positively selected. CDR3 protein: CASTWEGDNYGYTF. The CDR3 nucleotides read TGTGCCAGCACCTGGGAAGGGGACAACTATGGCTACACCTTC.